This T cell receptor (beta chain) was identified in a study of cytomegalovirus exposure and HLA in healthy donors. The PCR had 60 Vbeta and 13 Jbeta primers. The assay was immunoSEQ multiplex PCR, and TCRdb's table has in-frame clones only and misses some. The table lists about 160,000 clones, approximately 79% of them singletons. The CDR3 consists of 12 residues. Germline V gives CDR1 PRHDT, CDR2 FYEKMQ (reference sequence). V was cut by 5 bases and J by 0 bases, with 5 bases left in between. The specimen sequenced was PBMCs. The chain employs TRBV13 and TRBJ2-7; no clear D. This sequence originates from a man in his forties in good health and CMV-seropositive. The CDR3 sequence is CASSQASYEQYF. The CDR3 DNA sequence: TGTGCCAGCAGCCAGGCCTCCTACGAGCAGTACTTC.